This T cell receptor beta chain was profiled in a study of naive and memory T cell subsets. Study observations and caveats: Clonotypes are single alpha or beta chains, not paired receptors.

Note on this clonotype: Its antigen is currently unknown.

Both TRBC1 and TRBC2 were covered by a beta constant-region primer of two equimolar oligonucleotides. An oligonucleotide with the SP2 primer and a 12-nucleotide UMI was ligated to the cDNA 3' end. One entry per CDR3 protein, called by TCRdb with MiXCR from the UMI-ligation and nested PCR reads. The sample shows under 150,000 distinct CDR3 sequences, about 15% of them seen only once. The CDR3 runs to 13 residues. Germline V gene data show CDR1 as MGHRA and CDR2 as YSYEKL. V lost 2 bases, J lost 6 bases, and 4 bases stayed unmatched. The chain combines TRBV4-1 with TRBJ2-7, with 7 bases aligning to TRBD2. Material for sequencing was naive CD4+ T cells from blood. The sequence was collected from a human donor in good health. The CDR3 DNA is TGCGCCAGCAGCCAAAAGACTAGCAGCGAGCAGTACTTC. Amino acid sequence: CASSQKTSSEQYF.